These T cell receptor beta chains were read from a single sample in a study of cytomegalovirus exposure and HLA in healthy donors. Some clones are missing from TCRdb's copy, which holds only in-frame ones; the method was immunoSEQ multiplex PCR. The sample yields under 150,000 clones, about 77% seen once. The sample taken for sequencing was PBMCs. These receptors were collected from a woman aged 25 to 39 in good health and CMV-seropositive. Each CDR3 is given with its conserved first and last residue. Each record gives: clone size, J gene, D gene, V gene, CDR3 protein, CDR3 DNA. D genes are given only for firm matches. Clone size appears in some rows only: once, few, many, or a class for an expanded clone.

-	TRBJ1-1	TRBD1	TRBV5-4	CASSPVTGPNTEAFF	TGTGCCAGCAGCCCGGTGACAGGGCCAAACACTGAAGCTTTCTTT
-	TRBJ1-4	TRBD1	TRBV11-2	CASSSGQGDEKLFF	TGTGCCAGCAGCTCGGGACAGGGGGACGAAAAACTGTTTTTT
-	TRBJ2-2	-	TRBV5-6	CASSFFWGGTGELFF	TGTGCCAGCAGCTTTTTCTGGGGCGGCACCGGGGAGCTGTTTTTT
-	TRBJ2-7	-	TRBV2	CASSLTVLKNEQYF	TGTGCCAGCAGTTTAACAGTCTTGAAAAACGAGCAGTACTTC
-	TRBJ2-3	-	TRBV18	CASSPTSDTQYF	TGTGCCAGCTCACCAACTTCAGATACGCAGTATTTT
-	TRBJ1-2	TRBD1	TRBV18	CASSPTAGGLFYGYTF	TGTGCCAGCTCACCAACCGCAGGGGGCCTTTTCTATGGCTACACCTTC
-	TRBJ1-2	TRBD1	TRBV25-1	CASSSSDRLYGYTF	TGTGCCAGCAGTAGCTCGGACAGGCTCTATGGCTACACCTTC
-	TRBJ2-7	-	TRBV30	CVGGRLGREQYF	TGTGTCGGAGGACGGCTGGGGAGAGAGCAGTACTTC
-	TRBJ2-4	TRBD2	TRBV19	CASTPGTSGRFDKNIQYF	TGTGCCAGTACCCCAGGGACTAGCGGGAGGTTTGACAAAAACATTCAGTACTTC
-	TRBJ1-1	-	TRBV18	CASSWGQMNTEAFF	TGTGCCAGCTCGTGGGGGCAGATGAACACTGAAGCTTTCTTT
-	TRBJ2-1	TRBD2	TRBV29-1	CSVNLAGGIRGEQFF	TGCAGCGTAAATCTAGCGGGGGGGATCCGAGGTGAGCAGTTCTTC
-	TRBJ2-7	-	TRBV5-5	CASSLQGVIYEQYF	TGTGCCAGCAGCTTACAGGGTGTGATCTACGAGCAGTACTTC
-	TRBJ1-1	-	TRBV6-5	CASRTPGQNTEAFF	TGTGCCAGCAGAACGCCGGGACAAAACACTGAAGCTTTCTTT
few	TRBJ1-2	TRBD1	TRBV6-5	CASSYRGQGNYGYTF	TGTGCCAGCAGTTACCGGGGACAGGGGAACTATGGCTACACCTTC
few	TRBJ2-5	TRBD2	TRBV6-4	CASSDSTSGGAETQYF	TGTGCCAGCAGTGACTCGACTAGCGGGGGGGCAGAGACCCAGTACTTC
-	TRBJ2-7	TRBD2	TRBV11-3	CASGLASSYEQYF	TGTGCCAGCGGACTAGCGAGCTCCTACGAGCAGTACTTC
-	TRBJ2-7	TRBD2	TRBV4-1	CASSQVGGSFLNYEQYF	TGCGCCAGCAGCCAGGTGGGAGGGTCCTTTCTTAACTACGAGCAGTACTTC
once	TRBJ1-2	TRBD1	TRBV7-9	CASRWPGQGLYGYTF	TGTGCCAGCAGGTGGCCGGGACAGGGACTATATGGCTACACCTTC
-	TRBJ2-1	TRBD2	TRBV6-6	CAAQLRGEEQFF	TGTGCCGCCCAACTCCGGGGGGAAGAGCAGTTCTTC
once	TRBJ1-1	TRBD1	TRBV10-3	CAISEVGQGFVASF	TGTGCCATCAGTGAGGTGGGACAGGGGTTTGTTGCTTCCTTT
-	TRBJ2-2	-	TRBV5-1	CASSLLVGDTGELFF	TGCGCCAGCAGCTTGTTAGTAGGGGACACCGGGGAGCTGTTTTTT
-	TRBJ2-5	TRBD2	TRBV13	CASSLGQGLAGPTGETQYF	TGTGCCAGCAGCTTAGGCCAAGGACTAGCGGGGCCGACGGGAGAGACCCAGTACTTC
-	TRBJ2-5	-	TRBV7-7	CASSLGSGLETQYF	TGTGCTAGCAGCTTAGGTTCGGGATTGGAGACCCAGTACTTC
-	TRBJ2-7	TRBD1	TRBV6-1	CASSLDRAKNEQYF	TGTGCCAGCAGCCTGGACAGGGCGAAGAACGAGCAGTACTTC
-	TRBJ2-3	TRBD1	TRBV15	CATSGRTGETTDTQYF	TGTGCCACCAGCGGACGGACAGGAGAGACCACAGATACGCAGTATTTT
few	TRBJ2-7	TRBD2	TRBV9	CASSPRLAGGYEQYF	TGTGCCAGCAGCCCCCGACTAGCGGGAGGCTACGAGCAGTACTTC
few	TRBJ2-1	-	TRBV15	CATSIQGYPISSYNEQFF	TGTGCCACCAGCATTCAGGGATATCCTATAAGCTCCTACAATGAGCAGTTCTTC
few	TRBJ1-1	-	TRBV7-9	CASSLAPSEAFF	TGTGCCAGCAGCTTAGCTCCGAGTGAAGCTTTCTTT
-	TRBJ2-3	-	TRBV14	CASSQDRGSPSTDTQYF	TGTGCCAGCAGCCAAGATCGGGGGTCCCCTAGCACAGATACGCAGTATTTT
-	TRBJ2-2	TRBD2	TRBV13	CASSLLAGVYLRNTGELFF	TGTGCCAGCAGCTTACTAGCGGGAGTATATTTAAGGAACACCGGGGAGCTGTTTTTT